This T cell receptor (beta chain) stems from a study of OX40 agonist ivuxolimab in advanced cancers. General observations from the study: The study found among the lowest clonal expansion in partial responders at 0.1-3.0 mg/kg.

Profiling relied on immunoSEQ multiplex PCR, and the TCRdb table lists in-frame clones only, not all of them. The sample has 90,000 or so clones, about 89% seen once; the top ten hold more than 7.5%. About this clone: Its antigen is undetermined.

CDR1 is MGHRA and CDR2 is YSYEKL in the germline V gene. The V and J ends lost 0 bases and 6 bases respectively, with 9 bases between them. This CDR3 is 13 amino acids long. Specimen: CD4+ or CD8+ T cells sorted from blood, collected in a trial of the OX40 agonist ivuxolimab. This chain uses TRBV4-1 with TRBJ2-7; D unclear. The sequence derives from an adult with an advanced solid tumor such as melanoma, head and neck, liver or kidney cancer. The CDR3 spells CASSQERRGEQYF. The CDR3 DNA reads TGCGCCAGCAGCCAAGAAAGACGAGGCGAGCAGTACTTC.